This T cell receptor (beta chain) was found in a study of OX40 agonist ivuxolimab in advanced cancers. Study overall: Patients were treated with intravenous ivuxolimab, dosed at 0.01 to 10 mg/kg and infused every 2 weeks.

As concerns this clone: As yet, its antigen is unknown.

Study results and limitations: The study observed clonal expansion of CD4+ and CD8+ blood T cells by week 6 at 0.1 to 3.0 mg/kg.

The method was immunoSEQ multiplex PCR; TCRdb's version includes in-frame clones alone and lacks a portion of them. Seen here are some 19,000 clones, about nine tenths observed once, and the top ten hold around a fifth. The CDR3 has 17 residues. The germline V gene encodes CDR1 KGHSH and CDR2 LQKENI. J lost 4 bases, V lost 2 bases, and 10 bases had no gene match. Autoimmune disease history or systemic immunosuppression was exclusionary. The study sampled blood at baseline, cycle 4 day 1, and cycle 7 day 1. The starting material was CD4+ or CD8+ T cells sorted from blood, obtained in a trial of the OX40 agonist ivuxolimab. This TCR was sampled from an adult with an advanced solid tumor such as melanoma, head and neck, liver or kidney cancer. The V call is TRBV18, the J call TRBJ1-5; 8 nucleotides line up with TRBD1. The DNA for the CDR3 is TGTGCCAGCTCACCAATTTGGACAGGGACGGGAAATCAGCCCCAGCATTTT. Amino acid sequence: CASSPIWTGTGNQPQHF.